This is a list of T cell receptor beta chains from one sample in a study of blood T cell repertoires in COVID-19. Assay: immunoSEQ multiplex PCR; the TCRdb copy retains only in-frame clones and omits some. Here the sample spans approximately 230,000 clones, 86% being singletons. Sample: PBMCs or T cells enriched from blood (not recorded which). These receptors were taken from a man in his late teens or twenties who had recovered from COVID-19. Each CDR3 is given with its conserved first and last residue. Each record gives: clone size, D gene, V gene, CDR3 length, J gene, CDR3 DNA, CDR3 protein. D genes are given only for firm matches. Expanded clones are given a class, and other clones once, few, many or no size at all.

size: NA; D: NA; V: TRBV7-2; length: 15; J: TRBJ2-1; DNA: TGTGCCAGCAGCCTCAGTTTTGGGAGGCACAATGAGCAGTTCTTC; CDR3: CASSLSFGRHNEQFF
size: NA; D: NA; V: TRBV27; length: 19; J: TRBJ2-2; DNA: TGTGCCAGCAGTTTATTCCCACCGGGAGAGCAAGCGAACACCGGGGAGCTGTTTTTT; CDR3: CASSLFPPGEQANTGELFF
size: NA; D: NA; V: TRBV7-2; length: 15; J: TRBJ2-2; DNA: TGTGCCAGCAGCCCGCAAATGGGGGGGCGGGAAGGGGTGTTTTTT; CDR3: CASSPQMGGREGVFF
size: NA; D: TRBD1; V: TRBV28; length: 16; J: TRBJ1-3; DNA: TGTGCCAGCACCGCACCCGGGACAGGCGATGGAAACACCATATATTTT; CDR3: CASTAPGTGDGNTIYF
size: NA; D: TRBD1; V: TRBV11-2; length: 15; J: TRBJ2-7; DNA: TGTGCCAGCAGCTTTGGCGGGACAGGGTTCTACGAGCAGTACTTC; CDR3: CASSFGGTGFYEQYF
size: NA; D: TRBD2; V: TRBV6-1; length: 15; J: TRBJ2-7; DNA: TGTGCCAGCAGTGAAGGAGGCGGGGGGGACTACGAGCAGTACTTC; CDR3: CASSEGGGGDYEQYF
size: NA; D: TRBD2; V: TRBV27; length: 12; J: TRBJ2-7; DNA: TGTGCCAGCGGAGGACTAGATCTCGAGCAGTACTTC; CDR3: CASGGLDLEQYF
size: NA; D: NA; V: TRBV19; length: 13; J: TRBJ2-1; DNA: TGTGCCAGTAGTATAGGACTGAACAATGAGCAGTTCTTC; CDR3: CASSIGLNNEQFF
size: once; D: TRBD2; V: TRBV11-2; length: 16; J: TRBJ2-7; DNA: TGTGCCAGCAGCTCCGGACTAGCGGGGATAAGCCTTGAGCAGTACTTC; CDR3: CASSSGLAGISLEQYF
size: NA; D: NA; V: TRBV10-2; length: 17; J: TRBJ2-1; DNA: TGCGCCAGCAGTGAAAAGCGGCTACCCCTTGGGTACAATGAGCAGTTCTTC; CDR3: CASSEKRLPLGYNEQFF
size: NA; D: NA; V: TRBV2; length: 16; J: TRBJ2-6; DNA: TGTGCCAGCAGTGGACAGGGAGGCTCTGGGGCCAACGTCCTGACTTTC; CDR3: CASSGQGGSGANVLTF
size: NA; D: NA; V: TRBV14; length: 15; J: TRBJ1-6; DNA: TGTGCCAGCAGCCAAGAGAGTCTACGCGGTTCACCCCTCCACTTT; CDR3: CASSQESLRGSPLHF